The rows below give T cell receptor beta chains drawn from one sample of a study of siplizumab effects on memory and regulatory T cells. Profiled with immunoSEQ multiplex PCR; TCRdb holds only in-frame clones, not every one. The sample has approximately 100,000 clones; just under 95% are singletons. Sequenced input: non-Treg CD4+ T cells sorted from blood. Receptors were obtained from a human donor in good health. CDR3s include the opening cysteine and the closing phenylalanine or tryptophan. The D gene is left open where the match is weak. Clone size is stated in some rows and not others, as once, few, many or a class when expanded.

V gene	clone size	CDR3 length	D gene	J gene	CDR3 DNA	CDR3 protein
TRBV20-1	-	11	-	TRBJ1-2	TGCAGTGGGGGTGGAAACTATGGCTACACCTTC	CSGGGNYGYTF
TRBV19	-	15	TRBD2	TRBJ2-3	TGTGCCAGTAGTGACACGGGGGGGAGGGCAGATACGCAGTATTTT	CASSDTGGRADTQYF
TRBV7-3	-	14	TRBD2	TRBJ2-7	TGTGCCAGCAGCTTAGGGACTAGCGGGGGTGAGCAGTACTTC	CASSLGTSGGEQYF
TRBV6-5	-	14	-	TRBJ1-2	TGTGCCAGCAGTCTTTCGACGGGTCCTTATGGCTACACCTTC	CASSLSTGPYGYTF
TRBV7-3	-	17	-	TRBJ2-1	TGTGCCAGCAGCTTAACATTACAGGCTGCCGAGGACAATGAGCAGTTCTTC	CASSLTLQAAEDNEQFF
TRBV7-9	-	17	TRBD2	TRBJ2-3	TGTGCCAGCAGCCCTCTAGGGACTAGCGGATTCACAGATACGCAGTATTTT	CASSPLGTSGFTDTQYF
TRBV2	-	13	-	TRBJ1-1	TGTGCCAGCGGGGGGACCCTCGGCACTGAAGCTTTCTTT	CASGGTLGTEAFF
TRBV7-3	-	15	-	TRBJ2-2	TGTGCCAGCAGCCCACGAGGGGGGGCCACCGGGGAGCTGTTTTTT	CASSPRGGATGELFF
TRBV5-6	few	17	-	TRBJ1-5	TGTGCCAGCAGCTTAAGGCCAGGGCGGGGAATCAATCAGCCCCAGCATTTT	CASSLRPGRGINQPQHF
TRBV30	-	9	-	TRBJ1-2	TGTGCCTGGAGTACTGGCTACACCTTC	CAWSTGYTF
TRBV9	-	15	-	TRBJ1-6	TGTGCCAGCAGCTCTACGACAGGACCTAATTCACCCCTCCACTTT	CASSSTTGPNSPLHF
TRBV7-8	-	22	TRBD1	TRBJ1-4	TGTGCCAGCAGCCCCCTTCGTGTTGTGGCGGGACAGGGGACTGCAACTAATGAAAAACTGTTTTTT	CASSPLRVVAGQGTATNEKLFF
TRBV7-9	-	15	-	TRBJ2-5	TGTGCCAGCAGCTTATTGTCCAGAGGAAAAGAGACCCAGTACTTC	CASSLLSRGKETQYF
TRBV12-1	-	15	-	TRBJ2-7	TGTGCCAGCAGCCATGTAGGGACAGGGTGCCTCGAGCAGTACTTC	CASSHVGTGCLEQYF
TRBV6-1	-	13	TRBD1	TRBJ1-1	TGTGCCAGCAGTACAGGGGTAGGGACTGAAGCTTTCTTT	CASSTGVGTEAFF
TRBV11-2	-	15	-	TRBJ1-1	TGTGCCAGCAGTCCCAGGGGCCTAAAGGGGACTGAAGCTTTCTTT	CASSPRGLKGTEAFF
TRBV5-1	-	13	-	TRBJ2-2	TGCGCCAGCAGCCTTCCCGCGACCGGGGAGCTGTTTTTT	CASSLPATGELFF
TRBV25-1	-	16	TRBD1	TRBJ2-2	TGTGCCAGCAGTGGGACCGGACAGGGGAACACCGGGGAGCTGTTTTTT	CASSGTGQGNTGELFF
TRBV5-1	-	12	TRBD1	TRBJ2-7	TGCGCCAGCAGCCTAACAGGGGCCGAGCAGTACTTC	CASSLTGAEQYF
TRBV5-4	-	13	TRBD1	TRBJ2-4	TGTGCCAGCAGCCATCAGGGGGTAGGCATTCAGTACTTC	CASSHQGVGIQYF
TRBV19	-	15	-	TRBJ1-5	TGTGCCAGTAGTGACCAAGGGGTCGGCAATCAGCCCCAGCATTTT	CASSDQGVGNQPQHF
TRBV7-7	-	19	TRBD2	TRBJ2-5	TGTGCCAGCAGCTTAGCCTTGGGGACTAGCGGGGGGGCCCAAGAGACCCAGTACTTC	CASSLALGTSGGAQETQYF